The 21 T cell receptor beta chains below come from one sample, sequenced in a study of T cell responses to AZD1222 COVID-19 vaccine. Assay used: immunoSEQ multiplex PCR; TCRdb lists only in-frame clones, some missing. Among 100,000 to 150,000 clones, 87% were seen once, and the ten largest hold around 1.6%. The specimen comprised peripheral blood, sampled on day 0 of AZD1222 vaccination. These receptor sequences come from an adult in good health.

CDR3 bases: TGTGCCTGGAGGCGGCACACCTCTGGAAACACCATATATTTT. Translation gives CAWRRHTSGNTIYF. The J gene is TRBJ1-3, the V gene TRBV30; D unresolved. V was clipped by 3 bases and J by 0 bases, with 9 bases between them. Germline values: CDR1 GTSNPN, CDR2 SVGIG (reference sequence). The CDR3 has 14 amino acids.

The rearrangement uses TRBV27 and TRBJ1-5; possible D gene TRBD1, 6 bases. The CDR3 runs 14 residues. The germline V gene encodes CDR1 MNHEY and CDR2 SMNVEV (reference sequence). V lost 4 bases to trimming and J lost 3 bases, with 10 bases between them. CDR3: CASSSDRFNQPQHF. The CDR3 DNA sequence: TGTGCCAGCAGTTCGGACAGATTCAATCAGCCCCAGCATTTT.

This clone was observed a handful of times. V gene TRBV30 combines with J gene TRBJ2-7; D gene unclear. Germline V lookup: CDR1 GTSNPN, CDR2 SVGIG (reference sequence). This CDR3 comprises 13 residues. V lost 3 bases and J 0 bases, leaving 9 bases between the germline ends. The CDR3 region has the DNA TGTGCCTGGAGGTCGGTGGGCTCCTACGAGCAGTACTTC. It yields the protein CAWRSVGSYEQYF.

The gene calls are TRBV5-1 and TRBJ2-7, with D maybe TRBD1 (6 bases). The V end lost 0 bases, the J end lost 7 bases, and 11 bases lay between the germline ends. CDR1 is SGHRS, CDR2 YFSETQ, per germline. The CDR3 runs 13 residues. CDR3 bases: TGCGCCAGCAGCTTGGGGGGGCAATTAGAGCAGTACTTC. Residues: CASSLGGQLEQYF.

The genes are TRBV30 and TRBJ1-2; 7 bases fit TRBD1. The germline V gene has CDR1 GTSNPN and CDR2 SVGIG (reference sequence). J gave up 3 bases and V 2 bases, and 6 bases lay outside the gene matches. CDR3 length equals 14 residues. This CDR3 is CAWSREGAHYGYTF. For the CDR3, the DNA is TGTGCCTGGAGTCGCGAGGGGGCTCACTATGGCTACACCTTC.

This chain joins TRBV7-9 and TRBJ2-2; D is unclear. Per the germline V gene, CDR1 is SEHNR and CDR2 is FQNEAQ (reference sequence). The CDR3 loop spans 14 amino acids. V was clipped by 6 bases and J by 3 bases, with 11 bases between them. CDR3 sequence: CASSLKQDTGELFF. The DNA for the CDR3 is TGTGCCAGCAGTTTGAAGCAGGACACCGGGGAGCTGTTTTTT. Variable domain in full (rest from reference TRBV7-9 and TRBJ2-2): DTGVSQNPRHKITKRGQNVTFRCDPISEHNRLYWYRQTLGQGPEFLTYFQNEAQLEKSRLLSDRFSAERPKGSFSTLEIQRTEQGDSAMYLCASSLKQDTGELFFGEGSRLTVL.

The genes are TRBV7-3 and TRBJ2-1; D uncertain. Trimming left V 5 bases short and J 3 bases short, with 14 bases between. The CDR3 has 15 amino acids. Looked up from germline, CDR1 is SGHTA and CDR2 is FQGTGA. The CDR3 coding sequence is TGTGCCAGCAGCCCCTCCGTGGGGTACTACAATGAGCAGTTCTTC. This codes for CASSPSVGYYNEQFF.

V and J are TRBV15 and TRBJ2-7; 9 bases agree with TRBD1. This CDR3 is built from 16 residues. The germline gives CDR1 LNHNV, CDR2 YYDKDF (reference sequence). After removal of 3 bases from V and 1 base from J, the junction contained 7 bases not matched to a gene. The CDR3 protein is CATSSLRDRVSYEQYF. The CDR3 DNA reads as TGTGCCACCAGCAGTCTCCGGGACAGGGTATCCTACGAGCAGTACTTC.

The chain couples TRBV10-3 to TRBJ2-6, with TRBD2 matching over 9 bases. CDR1 and CDR2 (germline): ENHRY, SYGVKD. The junction had 9 bases not matched to a gene; V was cut back by 3 bases and J by 0 bases. The CDR3 totals 19 residues. The DNA for the CDR3 is TGTGCCATCAGTGATTCGCTAGCGGGACCAAGCTCTGGGGCCAACGTCCTGACTTTC. Translated: CAISDSLAGPSSGANVLTF.

The chain is built from TRBV6-6 and TRBJ2-3; 7 nucleotides align to TRBD1. V lost 6 bases, J lost 7 bases, and 10 bases stayed unmatched. Germline-derived CDR1 and CDR2 are MNHNY and SVGAGI (reference sequence). The CDR3 sequence is 14 residues long. In DNA, the CDR3 is TGTGCCAGCAGCCGGACAGGCACGACGAATACGCAGTATTTT. Translating it yields CASSRTGTTNTQYF.

This clone was recorded a few times. The chain joins TRBV4-1 to TRBJ1-6, with a weak D call TRBD1 (6 bases). V was pared by 0 bases and J by 0 bases, with 15 bases between. The CDR3 covers 19 residues. Germline CDR1 reads MGHRA; CDR2 reads YSYEKL. The CDR3 nucleotides read TGCGCCAGCAGCCAAGAGCCTAGTAGGGGGAGCTCCTATAATTCACCCCTCCACTTT. It codes for CASSQEPSRGSSYNSPLHF.

The chain recombines TRBV7-2 with TRBJ1-1; weak D call: TRBD1 (5 bases). The CDR3 sequence is 14 residues long. Between the trimmed V and J ends, which lost 2 bases and 0 bases, there was a span of 7 bases. The germline CDR1 and CDR2 sequences are SGHTA and FQGNSA. In DNA form, the CDR3 reads TGTGCCAGCAGCTTATCGGGGGTGAACACTGAAGCTTTCTTT. Translated: CASSLSGVNTEAFF. The whole variable domain, filled in from reference TRBV7-2 and TRBJ1-1, reads GAGVSQSPSNKVTEKGKDVELRCDPISGHTALYWYRQSLGQGLEFLIYFQGNSAPDKSGLPSDRFSAERTGGSVSTLTIQRTQQEDSAVYLCASSLSGVNTEAFFGQGTRLTVV.

The V gene is TRBV4-2, the J gene TRBJ2-2; weak D call: TRBD2 (7 bases). Germline V gene data show CDR1 as LGHNA and CDR2 as YNFKEQ. Trimming removed 3 bases at V and 1 base at J, with 12 bases between. The CDR3 contains 16 residues. CDR3 in DNA: TGTGCCAGCAGCCAGAGGGGGGGACAGAACACCGGGGAGCTGTTTTTT. Amino acids: CASSQRGGQNTGELFF.

The chain employs TRBV5-4 and TRBJ2-7, with D possibly being TRBD1 or TRBD2 (5 bases each). Trimming took 4 bases from V and 3 from J, leaving 29 bases between them. There are 19 residues in the CDR3. Germline lookup yields CDR1 SGHNT and CDR2 YYREEE (reference sequence). The CDR3 sequence is CASSQTTGTAPRLSYEQYF. CDR3 coding DNA: TGTGCCAGCAGCCAAACTACCGGGACGGCCCCAAGATTAAGCTACGAGCAGTACTTC.

This chain uses TRBV3-1 (or the pseudogene TRBV3-2) with TRBJ1-3; tentatively, D is TRBD1 (5 bases). Per germline, CDR1 LGHDT and CDR2 YNNKEL (reference sequence). The CDR3 contains 15 residues. V lost 4 bases and J lost 6, with 16 bases in between. The CDR3 DNA sequence: TGTGCCAGCAGCCTCACGCTTGGAGGGGAAAACACCATATATTTT. The encoded protein is CASSLTLGGENTIYF.

This clone was observed a handful of times. This sequence joins TRBV6-5 and TRBJ2-7; maybe TRBD2 (5 bases). V was shortened by 5 bases and J by 0 bases, with 14 bases between the two germline ends. Germline CDR1 and CDR2: MNHEY and SVGAGI. The CDR3 sequence is 15 residues long. CDR3 bases: TGTGCCAGCAGTAAGGCGGGTGGGAGCTCCTACGAGCAGTACTTC. Protein sequence: CASSKAGGSSYEQYF.

The chain uses TRBV18 and TRBJ1-5; a possible D gene is TRBD1 (5 bases). Trimming cost V 0 bases and J 7 bases, with 13 bases left between them. The V gene's germline CDR1 is KGHSH and CDR2 LQKENI. The CDR3 runs 15 residues. The CDR3 here is CASSPPRQRGQPQHF. The CDR3 nucleotides are TGTGCCAGCTCACCACCGAGGCAGCGGGGCCAGCCCCAGCATTTT.

This clone was seen just once. The genes are TRBV5-1 and TRBJ2-5, with 7 bases fitting TRBD1. The CDR3 covers 14 residues. Germline V gene data show CDR1 as SGHRS and CDR2 as YFSETQ. With V trimmed by 3 bases and J by 7 bases, 9 bases remained unmatched. This CDR3 reads CASSSGQAGMTQYF. The DNA for the CDR3 is TGCGCCAGCAGCTCCGGACAGGCTGGGATGACCCAGTACTTC.

The chain recombines TRBV30 with TRBJ1-1; a possible D gene is TRBD1 (5 bases). Trimming removed 0 bases at V and 5 bases at J, with 16 bases between. The CDR3 length is 15 residues. Germline V gene lookup returns CDR1 GTSNPN and CDR2 SVGIG (reference sequence). The CDR3 here is CAWSVPFRRGTEAFF. The CDR3 coding sequence is TGTGCCTGGAGTGTACCTTTCAGGAGGGGTACTGAAGCTTTCTTT.

V usage is TRBV5-4 and J usage is TRBJ2-3; D is uncertain. The CDR3 consists of 11 residues. V shed 5 bases and J shed 6 bases, with 7 bases lying between them. CDR1 SGHNT and CDR2 YYREEE come from the germline V gene (reference sequence). The CDR3 DNA follows: TGTGCCAGCAGTTTCAGGGATACGCAGTATTTT. This encodes CASSFRDTQYF.

The J gene is TRBJ2-7, the V gene TRBV6-5, with D perhaps matching TRBD2 (7 bases). V dropped 0 bases and J dropped 2 bases, with 14 bases sitting between them. This CDR3 has 16 amino acids. Germline lookup yields CDR1 MNHEY and CDR2 SVGAGI. CDR3: CASSYSRGRGTYEQYF. In nucleotides, the CDR3 is TGTGCCAGCAGTTACTCGCGGGGGCGGGGAACCTACGAGCAGTACTTC.